This TCR beta chain emerged from a study of graft-versus-host responses after intestinal transplantation. Profiled with immunoSEQ multiplex PCR; TCRdb holds only in-frame clones, not every one. The data hold around 39,000 clones, with roughly 90% observed a single time. The material sequenced was PBMCs, taken roughly 270 days after transplant. This TCR was recovered from a human patient who received an intestinal transplant, so some T cells may come from the graft donor.

The CDR3 loop reads CALKPMGDQPQHF. The CDR3 DNA reads as TGCGCCTTGAAGCCTATGGGGGATCAGCCCCAGCATTTT. This sequence joins TRBV5-1 and TRBJ1-5; tentatively, D is TRBD1 (5 bases). Trimming cost V 10 bases and J 5 bases, with 16 bases left between them. The CDR3 loop spans 13 amino acids. Germline V lookup: CDR1 SGHRS, CDR2 YFSETQ.